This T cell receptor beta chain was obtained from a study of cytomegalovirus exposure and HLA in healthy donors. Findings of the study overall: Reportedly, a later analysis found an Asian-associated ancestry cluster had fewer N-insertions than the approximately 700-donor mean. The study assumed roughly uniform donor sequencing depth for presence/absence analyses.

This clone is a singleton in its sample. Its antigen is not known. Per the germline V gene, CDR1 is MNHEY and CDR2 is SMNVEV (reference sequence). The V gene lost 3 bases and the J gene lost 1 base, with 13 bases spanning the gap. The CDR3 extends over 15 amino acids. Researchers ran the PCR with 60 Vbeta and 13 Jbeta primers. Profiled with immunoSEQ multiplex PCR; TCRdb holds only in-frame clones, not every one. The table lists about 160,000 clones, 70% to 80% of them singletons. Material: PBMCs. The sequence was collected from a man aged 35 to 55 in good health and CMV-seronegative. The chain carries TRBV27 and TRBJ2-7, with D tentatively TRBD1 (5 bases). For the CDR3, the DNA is TGTGCCAGCAGTTTGACCCGACAGCCTTCCTACGAGCAGTACTTC. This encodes CASSLTRQPSYEQYF.